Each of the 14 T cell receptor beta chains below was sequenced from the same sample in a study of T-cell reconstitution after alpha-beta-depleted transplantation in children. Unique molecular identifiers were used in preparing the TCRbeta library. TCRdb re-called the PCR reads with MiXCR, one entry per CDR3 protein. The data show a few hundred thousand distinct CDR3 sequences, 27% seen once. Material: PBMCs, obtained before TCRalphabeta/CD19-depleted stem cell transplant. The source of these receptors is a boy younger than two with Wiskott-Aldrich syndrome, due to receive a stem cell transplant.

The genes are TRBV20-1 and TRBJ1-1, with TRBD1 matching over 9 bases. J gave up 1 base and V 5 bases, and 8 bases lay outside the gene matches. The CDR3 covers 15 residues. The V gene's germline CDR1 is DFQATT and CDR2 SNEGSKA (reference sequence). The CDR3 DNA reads TGCAGTGCTGGCACAGGGGGCGGCGAGAACACTGAAGCTTTCTTT. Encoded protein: CSAGTGGGENTEAFF.

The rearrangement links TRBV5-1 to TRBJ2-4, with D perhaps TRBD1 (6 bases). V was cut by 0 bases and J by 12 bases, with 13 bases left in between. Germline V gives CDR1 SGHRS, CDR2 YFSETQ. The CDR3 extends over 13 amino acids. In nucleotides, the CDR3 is TGCGCCAGCAGCTTGGTCCTAGAGGACAGTCAGTACTTC. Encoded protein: CASSLVLEDSQYF.

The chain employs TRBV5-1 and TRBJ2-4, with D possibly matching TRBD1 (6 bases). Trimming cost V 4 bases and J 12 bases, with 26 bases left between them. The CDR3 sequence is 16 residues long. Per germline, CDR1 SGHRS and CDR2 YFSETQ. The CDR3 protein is CASSPKGDPRDTTQYF. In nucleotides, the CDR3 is TGCGCCAGCAGCCCGAAGGGGGACCCAAGAGACACCACTCAGTACTTC.

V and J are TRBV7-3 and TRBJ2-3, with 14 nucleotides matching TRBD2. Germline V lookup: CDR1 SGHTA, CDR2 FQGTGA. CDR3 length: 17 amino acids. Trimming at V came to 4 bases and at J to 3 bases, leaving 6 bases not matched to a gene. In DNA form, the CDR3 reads TGTGCCAGCAGCTCAGATCGGACTAGCGGGAGGACAGATACGCAGTATTTT. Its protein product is CASSSDRTSGRTDTQYF.

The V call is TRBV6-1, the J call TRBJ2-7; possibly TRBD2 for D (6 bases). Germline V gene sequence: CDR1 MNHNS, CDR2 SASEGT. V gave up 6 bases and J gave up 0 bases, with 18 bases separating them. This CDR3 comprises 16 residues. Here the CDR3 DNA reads TGTGCCAGCAGCCGTTCGGGACTCCCGAGCTCCTACGAGCAGTACTTC. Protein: CASSRSGLPSSYEQYF.

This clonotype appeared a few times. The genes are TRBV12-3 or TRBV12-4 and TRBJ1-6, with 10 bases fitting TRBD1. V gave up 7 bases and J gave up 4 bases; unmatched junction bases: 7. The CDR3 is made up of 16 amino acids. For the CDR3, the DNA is TGTGCCAGCACAGCGGACAGGGGGAGTTATAATTCACCCCTCCACTTT. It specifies CASTADRGSYNSPLHF.

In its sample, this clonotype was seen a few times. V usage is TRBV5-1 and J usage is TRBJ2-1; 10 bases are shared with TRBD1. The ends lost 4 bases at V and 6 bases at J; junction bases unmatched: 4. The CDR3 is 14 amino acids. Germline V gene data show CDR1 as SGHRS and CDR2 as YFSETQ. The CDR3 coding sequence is TGCGCCAGCAGCAGCCGGACAGGGGGCAATGAGCAGTTCTTC. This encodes CASSSRTGGNEQFF. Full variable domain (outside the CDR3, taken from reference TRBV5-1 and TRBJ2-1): KAGVTQTPRYLIKTRGQQVTLSCSPISGHRSVSWYQQTPGQGLQFLFEYFSETQRNKGNFPGRFSGRQFSNSRSEMNVSTLELGDSALYLCASSSRTGGNEQFFGPGTRLTVL.

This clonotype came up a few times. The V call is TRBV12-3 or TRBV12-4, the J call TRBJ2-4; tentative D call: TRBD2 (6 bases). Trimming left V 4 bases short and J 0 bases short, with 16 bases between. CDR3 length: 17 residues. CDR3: CASSSMTEGLAKNIQYF. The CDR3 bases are TGTGCCAGCAGTTCGATGACGGAGGGATTAGCCAAAAACATTCAGTACTTC.

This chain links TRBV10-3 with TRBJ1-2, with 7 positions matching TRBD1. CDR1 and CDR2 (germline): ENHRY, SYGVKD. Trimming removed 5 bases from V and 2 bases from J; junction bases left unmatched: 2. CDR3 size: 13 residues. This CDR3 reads CAISLQGNYGYTF. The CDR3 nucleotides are TGTGCCATCAGTTTACAGGGGAACTATGGCTACACCTTC.

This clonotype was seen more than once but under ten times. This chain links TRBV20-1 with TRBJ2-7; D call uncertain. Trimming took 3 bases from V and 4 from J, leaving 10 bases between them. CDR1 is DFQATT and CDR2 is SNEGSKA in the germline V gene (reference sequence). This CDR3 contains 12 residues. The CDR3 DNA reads TGCAGTGCTAGCTATTCGGGTTACGAGCAGTACTTC. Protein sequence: CSASYSGYEQYF.

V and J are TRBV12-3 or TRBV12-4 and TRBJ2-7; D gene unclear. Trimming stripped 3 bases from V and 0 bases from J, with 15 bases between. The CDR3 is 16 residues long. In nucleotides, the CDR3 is TGTGCCAGCAGTTTCCTGTACCATCACTTCTCCTACGAGCAGTACTTC. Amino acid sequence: CASSFLYHHFSYEQYF.

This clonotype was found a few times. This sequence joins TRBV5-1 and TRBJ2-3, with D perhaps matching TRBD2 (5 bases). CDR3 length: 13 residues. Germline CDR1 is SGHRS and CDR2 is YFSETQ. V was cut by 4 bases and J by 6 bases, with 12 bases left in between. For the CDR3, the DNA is TGCGCCAGCAGCCACCTAGCTCGGGATACGCAGTATTTT. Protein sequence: CASSHLARDTQYF.

The CDR3, as DNA: TGTGCCAGCAGGCGGGTAGCGGGAGTTGAGCAGTTCTTC. Translated, it gives CASRRVAGVEQFF. This sequence joins TRBV27 and TRBJ2-1, with 9 bases identical to TRBD2. The CDR3 is 13 residues long. V shed 6 bases and J 9 bases; nucleotides not matched to a gene: 6. CDR1 MNHEY and CDR2 SMNVEV come from the germline V gene (reference sequence).

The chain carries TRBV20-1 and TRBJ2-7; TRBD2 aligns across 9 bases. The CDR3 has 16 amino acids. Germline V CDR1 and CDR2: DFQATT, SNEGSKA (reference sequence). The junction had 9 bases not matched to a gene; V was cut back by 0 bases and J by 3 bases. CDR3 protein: CSAREGGLARRYEQYF. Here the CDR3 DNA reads TGCAGTGCTAGAGAGGGAGGACTAGCGCGACGCTACGAGCAGTACTTC.